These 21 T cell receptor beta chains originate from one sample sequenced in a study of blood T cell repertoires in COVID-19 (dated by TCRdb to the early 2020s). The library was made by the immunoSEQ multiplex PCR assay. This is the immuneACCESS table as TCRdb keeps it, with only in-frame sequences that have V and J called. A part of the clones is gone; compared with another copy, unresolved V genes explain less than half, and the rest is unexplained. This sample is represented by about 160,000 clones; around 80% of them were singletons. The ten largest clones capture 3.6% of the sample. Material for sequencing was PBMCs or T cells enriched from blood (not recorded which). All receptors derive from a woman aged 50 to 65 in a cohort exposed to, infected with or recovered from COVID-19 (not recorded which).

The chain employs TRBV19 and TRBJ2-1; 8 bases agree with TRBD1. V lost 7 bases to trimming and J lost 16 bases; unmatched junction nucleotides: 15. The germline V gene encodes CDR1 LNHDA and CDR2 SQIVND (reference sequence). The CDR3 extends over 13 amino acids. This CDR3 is CASMFMQGAAKFF. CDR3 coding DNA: TGTGCCAGTATGTTTATGCAGGGGGCGGCCAAATTCTTC.

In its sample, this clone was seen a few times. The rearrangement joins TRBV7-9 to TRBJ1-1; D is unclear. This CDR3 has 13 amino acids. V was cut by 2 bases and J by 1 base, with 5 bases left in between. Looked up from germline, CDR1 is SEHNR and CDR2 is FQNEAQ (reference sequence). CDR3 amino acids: CASSLTTNTEAFF. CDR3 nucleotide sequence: TGTGCCAGCAGCTTAACAACGAACACTGAAGCTTTCTTT. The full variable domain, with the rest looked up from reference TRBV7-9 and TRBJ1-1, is DTGVSQNPRHKITKRGQNVTFRCDPISEHNRLYWYRQTLGQGPEFLTYFQNEAQLEKSRLLSDRFSAERPKGSFSTLEIQRTEQGDSAMYLCASSLTTNTEAFFGQGTRLTVV.

In nucleotides, the CDR3 is TGTGCCAGCTCACCACCCACGAGCTCCTACAATGAGCAGTTCTTC. This encodes CASSPPTSSYNEQFF. The genes are TRBV18 and TRBJ2-1; D call uncertain. CDR1 and CDR2 (germline): KGHSH, LQKENI. V was pared by 0 bases and J by 0 bases, with 6 bases between. The CDR3 has 15 residues.

The CDR3 reads CASSLGRAGLADYNEQFF. The CDR3 DNA follows: TGTGCCAGCAGCTTAGGCCGTGCGGGACTAGCGGACTACAATGAGCAGTTCTTC. The V gene is TRBV7-6, the J gene TRBJ2-1, with TRBD2 matching over 11 bases. Germline CDR1 SGHVS, CDR2 FNYEAQ. This CDR3 contains 18 residues. J gave up 3 bases and V 1 base, and 8 bases lay outside the gene matches.

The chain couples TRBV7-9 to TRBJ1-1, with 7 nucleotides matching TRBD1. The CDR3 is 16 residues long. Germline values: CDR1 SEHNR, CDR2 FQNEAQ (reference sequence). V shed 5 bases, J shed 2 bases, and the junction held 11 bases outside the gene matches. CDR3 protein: CASSRGGTDLNTEAFF. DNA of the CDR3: TGTGCCAGCAGCCGCGGGGGGACAGACTTAAACACTGAAGCTTTCTTT.

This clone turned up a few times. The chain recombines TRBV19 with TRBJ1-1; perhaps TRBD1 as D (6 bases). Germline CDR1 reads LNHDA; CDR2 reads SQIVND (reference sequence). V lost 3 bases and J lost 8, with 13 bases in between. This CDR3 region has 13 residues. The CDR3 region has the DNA TGTGCCAGTAGTATGCGGGGGCCGCACGAAGCTTTCTTT. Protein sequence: CASSMRGPHEAFF.

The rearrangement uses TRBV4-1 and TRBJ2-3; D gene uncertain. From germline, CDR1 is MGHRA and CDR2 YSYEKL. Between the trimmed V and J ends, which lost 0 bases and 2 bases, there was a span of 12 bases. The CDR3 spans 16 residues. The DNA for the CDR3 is TGCGCCAGCAGCCAAGATCCCGGGTACGACACAGATACGCAGTATTTT. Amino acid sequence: CASSQDPGYDTDTQYF.

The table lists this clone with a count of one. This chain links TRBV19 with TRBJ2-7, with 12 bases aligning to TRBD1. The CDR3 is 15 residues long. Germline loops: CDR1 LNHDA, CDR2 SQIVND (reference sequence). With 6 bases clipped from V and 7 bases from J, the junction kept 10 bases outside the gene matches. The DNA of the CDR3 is TGTGCCAGTAGCGCCCCGGGACAGGGGGCTTGGGAGCAGTACTTC. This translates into CASSAPGQGAWEQYF.

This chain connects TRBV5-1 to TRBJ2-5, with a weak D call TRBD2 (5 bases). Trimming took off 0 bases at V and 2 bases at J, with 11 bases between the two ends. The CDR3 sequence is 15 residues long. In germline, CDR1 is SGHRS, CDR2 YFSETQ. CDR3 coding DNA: TGCGCCAGCAGCTTGGTTCCGGGGATACAAGAGACCCAGTACTTC. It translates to CASSLVPGIQETQYF.

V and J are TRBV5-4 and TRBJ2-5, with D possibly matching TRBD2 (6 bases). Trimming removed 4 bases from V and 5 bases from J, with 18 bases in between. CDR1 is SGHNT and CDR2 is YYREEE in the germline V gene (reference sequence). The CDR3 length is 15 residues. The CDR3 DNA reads TGTGCCAGCAGCATGATCGGGACTGATGGGGAGACCCAGTACTTC. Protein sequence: CASSMIGTDGETQYF.

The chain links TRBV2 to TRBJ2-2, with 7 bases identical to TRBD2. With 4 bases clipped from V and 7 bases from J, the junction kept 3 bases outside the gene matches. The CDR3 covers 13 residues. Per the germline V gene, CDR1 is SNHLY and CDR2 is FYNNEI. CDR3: CASSGEGFGELFF. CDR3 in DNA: TGTGCCAGCAGTGGGGAGGGCTTCGGGGAGCTGTTTTTT.

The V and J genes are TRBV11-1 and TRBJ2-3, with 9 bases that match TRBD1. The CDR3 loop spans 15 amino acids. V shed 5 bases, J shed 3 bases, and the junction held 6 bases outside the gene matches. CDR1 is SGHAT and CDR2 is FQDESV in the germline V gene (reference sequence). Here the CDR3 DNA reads TGTGCCAGCAGCGCCGGGGACAGGGTTACAGATACGCAGTATTTT. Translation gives CASSAGDRVTDTQYF. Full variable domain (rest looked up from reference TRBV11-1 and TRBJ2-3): EAEVAQSPRYKITEKSQAVAFWCDPISGHATLYWYRQILGQGPELLVQFQDESVVDDSQLPKDRFSAERLKGVDSTLKIQPAELGDSAMYLCASSAGDRVTDTQYFGPGTRLTVL.

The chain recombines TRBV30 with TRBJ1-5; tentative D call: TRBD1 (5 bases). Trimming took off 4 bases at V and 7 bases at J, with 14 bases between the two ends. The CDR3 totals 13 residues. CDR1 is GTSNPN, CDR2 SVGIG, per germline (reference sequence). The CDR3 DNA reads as TGTGCCTGGAATAGCGGGGGGGTCCAGCCCCAGCATTTT. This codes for CAWNSGGVQPQHF. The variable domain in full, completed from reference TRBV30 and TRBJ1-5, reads SQTIHQWPATLVQPVGSPLSLECTVEGTSNPNLYWYRQAAGRGLQLLFYSVGIGQISSEVPQNLSASRPQDRQFILSSKKLLLSDSGFYLCAWNSGGVQPQHFGDGTRLSIL.

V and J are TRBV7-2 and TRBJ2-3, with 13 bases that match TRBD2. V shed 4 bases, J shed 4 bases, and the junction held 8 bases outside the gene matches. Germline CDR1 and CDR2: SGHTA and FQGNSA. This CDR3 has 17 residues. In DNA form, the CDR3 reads TGTGCCAGCAGCTCAGGACTAGCGGGGGCAGTCGCAGATACGCAGTATTTT. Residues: CASSSGLAGAVADTQYF.

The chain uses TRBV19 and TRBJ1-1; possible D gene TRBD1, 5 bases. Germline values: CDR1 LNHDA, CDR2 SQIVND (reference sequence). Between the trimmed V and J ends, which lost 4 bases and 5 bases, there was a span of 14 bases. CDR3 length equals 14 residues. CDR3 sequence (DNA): TGTGCCAGTAGTAGGGGGGGGATTAAGACTGAAGCTTTCTTT. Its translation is CASSRGGIKTEAFF.

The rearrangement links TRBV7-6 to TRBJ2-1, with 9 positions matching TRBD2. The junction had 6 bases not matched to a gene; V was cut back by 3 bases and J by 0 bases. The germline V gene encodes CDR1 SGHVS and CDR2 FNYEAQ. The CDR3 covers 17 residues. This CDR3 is CASSFFSSGSSYNEQFF. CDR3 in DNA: TGTGCCAGCAGCTTTTTTAGTAGCGGGAGCTCCTACAATGAGCAGTTCTTC.

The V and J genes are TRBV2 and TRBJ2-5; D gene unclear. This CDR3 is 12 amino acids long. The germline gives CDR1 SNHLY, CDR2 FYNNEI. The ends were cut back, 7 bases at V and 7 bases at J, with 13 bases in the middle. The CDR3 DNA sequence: TGTGCCAGCAATGGCGGAACGGGGACCCAGTACTTC. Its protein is CASNGGTGTQYF.

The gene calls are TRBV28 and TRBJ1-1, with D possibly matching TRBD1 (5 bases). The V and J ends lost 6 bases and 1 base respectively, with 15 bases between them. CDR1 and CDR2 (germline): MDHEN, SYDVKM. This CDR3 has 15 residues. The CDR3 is CASRVTGLTNTEAFF. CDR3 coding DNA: TGTGCCAGCAGGGTAACGGGACTTACGAACACTGAAGCTTTCTTT.

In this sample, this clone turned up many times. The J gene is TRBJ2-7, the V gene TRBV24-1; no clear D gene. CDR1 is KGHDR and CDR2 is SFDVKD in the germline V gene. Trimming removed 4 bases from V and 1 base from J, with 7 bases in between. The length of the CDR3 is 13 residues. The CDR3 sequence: CATSETQSYEQYF. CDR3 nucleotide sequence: TGTGCCACCAGTGAAACTCAATCCTACGAGCAGTACTTC.

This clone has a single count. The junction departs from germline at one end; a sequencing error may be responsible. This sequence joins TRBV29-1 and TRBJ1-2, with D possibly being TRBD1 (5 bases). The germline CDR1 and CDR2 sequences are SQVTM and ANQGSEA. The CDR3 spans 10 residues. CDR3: CSVDSASGVF. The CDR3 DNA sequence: TGCAGCGTTGATTCCGCGTCGGGGGTTTTC.

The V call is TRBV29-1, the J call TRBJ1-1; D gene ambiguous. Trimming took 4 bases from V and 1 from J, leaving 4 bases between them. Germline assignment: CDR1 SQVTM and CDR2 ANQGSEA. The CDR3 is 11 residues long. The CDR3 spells CSVAQNTEAFF. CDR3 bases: TGCAGCGTTGCACAGAACACTGAAGCTTTCTTT. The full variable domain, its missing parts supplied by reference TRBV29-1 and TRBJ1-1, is SAVISQKPSRDICQRGTSLTIQCQVDSQVTMMFWYRQQPGQSLTLIATANQGSEATYESGFVIDKFPISRPNLTFSTLTVSNMSPEDSSIYLCSVAQNTEAFFGQGTRLTVV.